The present TCR beta chain was sequenced within a study of chemoradiotherapy in HPV16-positive cancers (dated by TCRdb to between 2021 and 2022). Regarding the complete study: Candidate HPV-specific T-cell clones and common TCR motifs were defined through functional T-cell assays on cells from two HPV16-positive patients. The study asked whether T-cell immunity to the HPV oncoproteins E6 and E7 changes during chemoradiotherapy and whether this immunity affects survival. Next, the candidate HPV-specific TCRs and motifs were followed in TCR repertoires from around 93 patients with HPV-related cancers.

What the study reported, not specific to this receptor: The functional definition of HPV-specific T cells came from only a couple of HPV16-positive patients, and the survival association was reported for HPV16-positive patients. Expansion of candidate HPV-specific clones and E7-related TCR motifs was observed in the tumor microenvironment during treatment, whereas no such expansion was observed for non-HPV-specific T cells. In HPV16-positive patients, expansion of HPV-responsive T cells during chemoradiotherapy was found to be associated with improved recurrence-free survival.

Libraries were constructed by the immunoSEQ multiplex PCR assay. TCRdb carries this immuneACCESS record with in-frame sequences only. Its versions omit some clonotypes, under half of them owing to an unresolved V gene in the studies checked, with the rest unexplained. This sample has 4,000 to 5,500 clones in its table, and around 90% of those were observed once. Together, the top ten hold approximately 3.1% of the sample. Because repertoires were sampled repeatedly during chemoradiotherapy, clonal expansion in the tumor microenvironment could be followed. With regard to this clone: The antigen this receptor binds is unknown. There are no base qualities to consult, and no much larger clone falls within one base.

Including cysteine and phenylalanine, the CDR3 has 14 amino acids. The read is trimmed to its CDR3 DNA, 42 bases read in frame from base 1. Deletion took 2 bases off V and 2 bases off J, with a span of 10 bases between the germline ends. Looking up the germline V gene yields CDR1 MNHNS and CDR2 SASEGT. The clonotype comes from a human donor with HPV-associated anogenital cancer. The specimen comprised tumor tissue, sampled from a patient who underwent chemoradiotherapy. The V and J genes are TRBV6-1 and TRBJ2-7, and TRBD2 may be the D gene, going by 5 matching bases. The DNA sequence is as follows: TGTGCCAGCAGTGAACTTCGGGGAACCTACGAGCAGTACTTC. Its translation is CASSELRGTYEQYF.